The text below deals with one TCR beta chain. A few counts support this clonotype. Its specific antigen is unknown. No base qualities exist here, and no much larger clone lies one base off it. The source of the sample is a study of T cell repertoires in cytomegalovirus infection (dated by TCRdb to the late 2010s). About the full investigation: Recently identified HLA-C-restricted CMV epitopes, whose presentation resists viral immunomodulation, were targeted by peptide stimulations together with well-studied HLA-B-restricted epitopes. Because public TCR beta signatures pointed to carriage of CMV infection together with the matching HLA type, the HLA type of each donor mattered for the analysis.

What the work shows at the level of the full study, not this receptor alone: In the ex vivo response, HLA-C-restricted CMV-specific TCR beta clonotypes were dominant, and in two of eight donors the single most frequent clonotype came from this HLA-C-restricted group. Cumulative frequency of public TCR beta family members discriminated carriers of CMV infection plus the relevant HLA type in this cohort and an independent approximately 400-donor cohort.

The run used an Illumina HiSeq 1500. Using fastp at Q25 and MiXCR, TCRdb reprocessed the public reads and kept productive beta chains. Every distinct CDR3 protein forms one entry, paired with its most common genes and DNA. Within this sample are roughly 990,000 distinct CDR3 sequences, with roughly 31% of them counted one time only. 11% to 15% of the sample lies in the top ten. Per the publication, the treatment or condition label means: in vitro stimulation with specific CMV peptide epitopes to enrich CMV-specific T cells. Measured from the cysteine to the phenylalanine, the CDR3 is 13 residues long. Of all the DNA, just the CDR3 is kept, 39 bases in frame from base 1. V drops 0 bases and J drops 5 bases, leaving 6 bases in between. The germline V gene yields MGHRA for CDR1 and YSYEKL for CDR2.

The receptor was derived from a human donor in good health (CMV status not recorded). Some clones in this sample may be carry-over from other donors' samples. The chain links TRBV4-1 with TRBJ2-3; the D gene is not confidently resolved. Source: cultured CD8+ T cells from PBMCs, taken from culture after CMV antigen stimulation. The CDR3 region: CASSQEAIDTQYF. The bases are TGCGCCAGCAGCCAAGAAGCGATAGATACGCAGTATTTT.